The clone carrying this T cell receptor beta chain came up a few times. The sample is drawn from a study of response to subunit inactivated influenza vaccine. TCRdb re-analysed the RT-PCR reads in MiXCR, keeping a single row per CDR3 protein. The sample carries hundreds of thousands of distinct CDR3 sequences, less than 15% recorded once. Trimming stripped 0 bases from V and 9 bases from J, with 8 bases between. The CDR3 spans 12 residues. CDR1 is MNHEY, CDR2 SVGAGI, per germline. The gene calls are TRBV6-5 and TRBJ1-1; D is unresolved. Sequenced here: PBMCs from blood, sampled 14 to 15 days before vaccination. The TCR was taken from a man aged 45-60 years who received an inactivated influenza vaccine. The CDR3 reads CASSYSGIQAFF. For the CDR3, the DNA is TGTGCCAGCAGTTACTCGGGGATCCAAGCTTTCTTT.